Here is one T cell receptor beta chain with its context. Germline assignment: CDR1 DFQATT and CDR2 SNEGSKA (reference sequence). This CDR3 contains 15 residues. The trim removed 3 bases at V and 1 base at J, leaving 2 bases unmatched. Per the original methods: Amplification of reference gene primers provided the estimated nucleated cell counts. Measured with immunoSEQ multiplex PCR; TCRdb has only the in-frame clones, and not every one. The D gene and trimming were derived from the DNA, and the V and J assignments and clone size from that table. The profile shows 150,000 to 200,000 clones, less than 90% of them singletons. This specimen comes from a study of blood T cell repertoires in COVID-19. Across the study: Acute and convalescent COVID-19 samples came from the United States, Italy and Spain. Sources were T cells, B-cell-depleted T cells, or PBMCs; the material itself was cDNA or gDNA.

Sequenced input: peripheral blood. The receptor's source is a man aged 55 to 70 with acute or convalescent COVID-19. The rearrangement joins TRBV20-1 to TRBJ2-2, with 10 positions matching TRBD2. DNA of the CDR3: TGCAGTGCTAGTGGACTAGCGGAGAACACCGGGGAGCTGTTTTTT. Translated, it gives CSASGLAENTGELFF.